This T cell receptor (beta chain) was retrieved from a study of cytomegalovirus exposure and HLA in healthy donors. Study-wide findings and caveats: CMV antigen specificity was confirmed in vitro for a few CMV-associated chains. Cytomegalovirus status was reportedly diagnosed by the classifier with high sensitivity and specificity.

The approximately 120-subject validation cohort, separate from the approximately 640-subject first cohort, included the donors. On this clone: Its antigen remains unidentified.

Assay used: immunoSEQ multiplex PCR; TCRdb lists only in-frame clones, some missing. The sample yields around 250,000 clones, roughly 90% seen once. Trimming took 8 bases from V and 6 from J; bases not matched to a gene: 7. The CDR3 is 13 residues long. The V gene's germline CDR1 is MNHEY and CDR2 SVGAGI. The chain has TRBV6-5 and TRBJ1-5, with 7 bases aligning to TRBD1. This clonotype was sampled from a woman aged 18 to 35 in good health and CMV-seronegative. The sample comprised PBMCs. The CDR3 DNA reads TGTGCCAGCGGACCAGACAGGGCTCAGCCCCAGCATTTT. Protein sequence: CASGPDRAQPQHF.